These 7 T cell receptor beta chains originate from one sample sequenced in a study of T cell changes during pregnancy in multiple sclerosis. Here immunoSEQ multiplex PCR was the method, and the copy in TCRdb shows in-frame clones only, minus some. Seen here are approximately 40,000 clones, roughly nine tenths observed once, and the top ten hold approximately 0.79%. The sequenced sample was CD4+ T cells from peripheral blood mononuclear cells, obtained before pregnancy. These receptors were taken from a female donor with multiple sclerosis, enrolled in a pregnancy study.

The rearrangement joins TRBV6-5 to TRBJ1-2; D remains ambiguous. Germline V gene data show CDR1 as MNHEY and CDR2 as SVGAGI. CDR3 size: 16 residues. Trimming shortened V by 0 bases and J by 0 bases, and 11 bases separated the two germline ends. The CDR3 here is CASSYSWRTTNYGYTF. The CDR3 nucleotides read TGTGCCAGCAGTTACTCATGGAGAACTACTAACTATGGCTACACCTTC.

CDR3 sequence reads: CAWSGYRGSGNTIYF. Here the CDR3 DNA reads TGTGCCTGGAGTGGATACAGGGGTTCTGGAAACACCATATATTTT. The V call is TRBV30, the J call TRBJ1-3; 7 nucleotides agree with TRBD1. Germline assignment: CDR1 GTSNPN and CDR2 SVGIG (reference sequence). V lost 1 base to trimming and J lost 1 base; unmatched junction nucleotides: 4. There are 15 residues in the CDR3.

This clone was observed a single time. The chain carries TRBV28 and TRBJ2-3; D might be TRBD2 (6 bases). The CDR3 loop spans 16 amino acids. Germline CDR1 and CDR2: MDHEN and SYDVKM. The V end was cut by 2 bases, the J end by 0 bases, with 12 bases between. For the CDR3, the DNA is TGTGCCAGCAGTTTAAGGACTACTTCTAGCACAGATACGCAGTATTTT. This codes for CASSLRTTSSTDTQYF.

This chain links TRBV7-5 with TRBJ2-7; the D segment call TRBD2 is taken from the table without a DNA check. TRBV7-5 is noted as a pseudogene. This CDR3 is 17 amino acids long. CDR3 nucleotides: TGTGCCAGCCACCTGCCTACAACGCGTCGGGGGGATTACGAGCAGTACTTC. Amino acids: CASHLPTTRRGDYEQYF.

This clone appeared a single time. The V gene is TRBV6-1, the J gene TRBJ2-3, with D hard to call. CDR1 is MNHNS and CDR2 is SASEGT in the germline V gene. V dropped 7 bases and J dropped 2 bases, with 16 bases sitting between them. This CDR3 comprises 15 residues. CDR3 amino acids: CASTPQVRFTDTQYF. DNA of the CDR3: TGTGCCAGCACGCCTCAAGTTAGATTCACAGATACGCAGTATTTT.

The chain carries TRBV28 and TRBJ1-5, with TRBD1 as a possible D gene (5 bases). This CDR3 has 16 amino acids. Germline V gene sequence: CDR1 MDHEN, CDR2 SYDVKM. Trimming pared 2 bases from V and 2 bases from J, leaving 13 bases between. This CDR3 reads CASSLSGIQGNQPQHF. The CDR3 DNA reads TGTGCCAGCAGTTTAAGTGGGATACAGGGCAATCAGCCCCAGCATTTT. Full variable domain (rest looked up from reference TRBV28 and TRBJ1-5): DVKVTQSSRYLVKRTGEKVFLECVQDMDHENMFWYRQDPGLGLRLIYFSYDVKMKEKGDIPEGYSVSREKKERFSLILESASTNQTSMYLCASSLSGIQGNQPQHFGDGTRLSIL.

The V and J genes are TRBV28 and TRBJ2-7; 12 bases map to TRBD2. Germline values: CDR1 MDHEN, CDR2 SYDVKM. V dropped 8 bases and J dropped 0; count of bases not matched to a gene: 5. The CDR3 is 15 residues long. CDR3 in amino acids: CASLAGGPSSYEQYF. For the CDR3, the DNA is TGTGCCAGCCTAGCGGGAGGGCCGAGCTCCTACGAGCAGTACTTC.